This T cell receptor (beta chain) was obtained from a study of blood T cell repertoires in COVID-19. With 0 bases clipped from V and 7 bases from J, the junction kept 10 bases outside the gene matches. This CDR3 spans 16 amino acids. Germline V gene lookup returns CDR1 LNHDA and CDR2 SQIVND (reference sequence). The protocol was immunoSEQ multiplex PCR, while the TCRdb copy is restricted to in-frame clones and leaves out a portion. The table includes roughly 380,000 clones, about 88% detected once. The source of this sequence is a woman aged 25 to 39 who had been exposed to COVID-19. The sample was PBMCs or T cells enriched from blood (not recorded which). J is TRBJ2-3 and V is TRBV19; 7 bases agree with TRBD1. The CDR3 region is CASSIEDRFFENTQYF. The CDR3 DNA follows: TGTGCCAGTAGTATAGAGGACAGGTTTTTTGAGAATACGCAGTATTTT.